The subject of this entry is one TCR beta chain. Trimming removed 4 bases from V and 5 bases from J; junction bases left unmatched: 14. CDR3 length: 18 residues. Unique molecular identifiers were incorporated during preparation of the TCRbeta library. TCRdb used MiXCR to reprocess the PCR reads, holding one entry per CDR3 protein. The sample yields hundreds of thousands of distinct CDR3 sequences, 18% seen once. This specimen belongs to a study of T-cell reconstitution after alpha-beta-depleted transplantation in children. The material was PBMCs from the stem cell graft donor, obtained from the stem cell graft. The receptor was derived from a human donor who donated a stem cell graft to a child with acute lymphoblastic leukemia. The chain joins TRBV12-3 or TRBV12-4 to TRBJ2-1, with TRBD2 matching over 10 bases. The CDR3 bases are TGTGCCAGCAGTTCCCCCATAATCCTAGCGGGGGCCCACAATGAGCAGTTCTTC. Residues: CASSSPIILAGAHNEQFF.